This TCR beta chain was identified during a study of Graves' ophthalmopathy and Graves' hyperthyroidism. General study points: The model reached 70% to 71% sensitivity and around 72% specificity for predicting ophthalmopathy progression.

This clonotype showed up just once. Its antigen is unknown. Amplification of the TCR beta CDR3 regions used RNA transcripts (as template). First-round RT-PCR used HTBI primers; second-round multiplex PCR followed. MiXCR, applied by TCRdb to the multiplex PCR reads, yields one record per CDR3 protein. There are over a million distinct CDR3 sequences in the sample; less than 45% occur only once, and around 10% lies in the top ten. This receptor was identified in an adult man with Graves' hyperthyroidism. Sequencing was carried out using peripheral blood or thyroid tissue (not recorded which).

This CDR3 reads CAISGAPELEKLFF. The CDR3 nucleotides read TGTGCCATCAGTGGGGCCCCAGAGCTTGAAAAACTGTTTTTT. This sequence joins TRBV10-3 and TRBJ1-4; D not resolved. V was trimmed by 4 bases and J by 7 bases, leaving 13 bases between them. Germline V CDR1 and CDR2: ENHRY, SYGVKD. The CDR3 has 14 residues.